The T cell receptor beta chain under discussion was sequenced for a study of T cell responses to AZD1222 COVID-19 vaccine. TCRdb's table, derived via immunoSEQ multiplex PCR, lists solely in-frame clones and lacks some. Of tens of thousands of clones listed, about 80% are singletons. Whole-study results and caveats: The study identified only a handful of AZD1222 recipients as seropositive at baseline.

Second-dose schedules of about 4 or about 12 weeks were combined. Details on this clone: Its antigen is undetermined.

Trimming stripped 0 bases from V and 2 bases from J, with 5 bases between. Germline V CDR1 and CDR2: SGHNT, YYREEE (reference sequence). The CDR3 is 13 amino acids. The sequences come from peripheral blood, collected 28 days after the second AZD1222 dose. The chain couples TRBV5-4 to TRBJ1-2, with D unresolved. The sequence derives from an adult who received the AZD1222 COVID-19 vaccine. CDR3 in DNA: TGTGCCAGCAGCTTGGTTCGGAACTATGGCTACACCTTC. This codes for CASSLVRNYGYTF.